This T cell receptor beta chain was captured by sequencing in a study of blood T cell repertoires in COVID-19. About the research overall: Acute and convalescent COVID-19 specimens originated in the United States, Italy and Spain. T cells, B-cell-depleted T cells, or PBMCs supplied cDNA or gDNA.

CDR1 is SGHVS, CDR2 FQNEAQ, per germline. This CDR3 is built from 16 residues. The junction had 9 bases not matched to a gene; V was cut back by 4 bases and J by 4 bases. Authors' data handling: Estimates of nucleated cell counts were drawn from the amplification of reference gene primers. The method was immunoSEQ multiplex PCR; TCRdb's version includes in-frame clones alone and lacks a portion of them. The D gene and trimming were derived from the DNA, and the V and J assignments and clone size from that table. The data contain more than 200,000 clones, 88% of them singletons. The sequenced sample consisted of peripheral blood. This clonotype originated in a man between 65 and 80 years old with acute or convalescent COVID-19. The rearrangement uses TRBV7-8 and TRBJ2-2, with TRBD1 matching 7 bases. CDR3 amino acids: CASSSSTGLVTGELFF. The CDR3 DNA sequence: TGTGCCAGCAGCTCCTCGACAGGGTTAGTCACCGGGGAGCTGTTTTTT.